What follows are 25 T cell receptor beta chains derived from one specimen sequenced in a study of early T cells in non-severe SARS-CoV-2 infection. From the 5' RACE reads, TCRdb called clonotypes with MiXCR, one entry per CDR3 protein. Among fewer than 55,000 distinct CDR3 sequences listed, roughly 4.2% were seen once. Sequenced input: whole blood. These receptors all come from an adult who was a healthcare worker with PCR-confirmed SARS-CoV-2 infection or an uninfected control (not recorded which).

This clonotype was counted many times. The chain is built from TRBV11-2 and TRBJ1-1, with D perhaps matching TRBD1 (5 bases). CDR3 length equals 15 residues. In germline, CDR1 is SGHAT, CDR2 FQNNGV. Between the trimmed V and J ends, which lost 1 base and 1 base, there was a span of 10 bases. The CDR3 sequence is CASSLVEGTNTEAFF. CDR3 bases: TGTGCCAGCAGCTTAGTCGAGGGGACGAACACTGAAGCTTTCTTT. The whole variable domain, remainder taken from reference TRBV11-2 and TRBJ1-1, is EAGVAQSPRYKIIEKRQSVAFWCNPISGHATLYWYQQILGQGPKLLIQFQNNGVVDDSQLPKDRFSAERLKGVDSTLKIQPAKLEDSAVYLCASSLVEGTNTEAFFGQGTRLTVV.

V and J are TRBV7-2 and TRBJ2-4; 10 nucleotides align to TRBD2. The CDR3 runs to 17 residues. The germline CDR1 and CDR2 sequences are SGHTA and FQGNSA. V lost 5 bases to trimming and J lost 7 bases; unmatched junction nucleotides: 14. In DNA form, the CDR3 reads TGTGCCAGCAGCCTCCATCTCGCAGCGGGGGGGCGTAACATTCAGTACTTC. Translation gives CASSLHLAAGGRNIQYF.

This chain joins TRBV20-1 and TRBJ2-1, with D possibly being TRBD2 (5 bases). CDR1 DFQATT and CDR2 SNEGSKA come from the germline V gene (reference sequence). CDR3 length: 16 residues. The V end lost 5 bases, the J end lost 2 bases, and 19 bases lay between the germline ends. The CDR3 DNA follows: TGCAGTGCTGCCCGACTACCCACCCACCCCTACAATGAGCAGTTCTTC. Protein product: CSAARLPTHPYNEQFF.

This clonotype appeared many times. J is TRBJ2-1 and V is TRBV12-3 or TRBV12-4, with TRBD1 identical over 9 bases. J lost 7 bases, V lost 3 bases, and 7 bases had no gene match. This CDR3 is 15 amino acids long. The CDR3 bases are TGTGCCAGCAGTTTCTCGGGACAGGGTTTTAATGAGCAGTTCTTC. Protein sequence: CASSFSGQGFNEQFF.

This clonotype has ten or more counts. This chain uses TRBV29-1 with TRBJ1-1, with 7 bases matching TRBD1. The CDR3 covers 13 residues. V dropped 6 bases and J dropped 6; count of bases not matched to a gene: 10. Germline CDR1 is SQVTM and CDR2 is ANQGSEA. Here the CDR3 reads CSVTGNGQPEAFF. The CDR3 DNA sequence: TGCAGCGTGACAGGGAATGGACAGCCTGAAGCTTTCTTT.

This clonotype appeared many times. The genes are TRBV5-5 and TRBJ1-3; tentatively, D is TRBD1 (5 bases). This CDR3 spans 15 amino acids. The germline V gene has CDR1 SGHKS and CDR2 YYEKEE (reference sequence). Trimming removed 4 bases at V and 2 bases at J, with 13 bases between. CDR3 DNA sequence: TGTGCCAGCAGCCCACCTAGGGGTGCTGGAAACACCATATATTTT. Amino acid sequence: CASSPPRGAGNTIYF.

This clonotype has a count of ten or more. The rearrangement joins TRBV29-1 to TRBJ2-7; TRBD1 aligns across 10 bases. V lost 3 bases to trimming and J lost 2 bases; unmatched junction nucleotides: 4. Germline CDR1 and CDR2: SQVTM and ANQGSEA. This CDR3 has 14 amino acids. CDR3 DNA sequence: TGCAGCGTTGAGGGTGACAGGGGGCCCTACGAGCAGTACTTC. Amino acids: CSVEGDRGPYEQYF.

On this clonotype itself: This may be a read error, as it is one base from a much larger clone. The V call is TRBV6-1, the J call TRBJ2-6; D remains unclear. This CDR3 has 15 residues. Germline lookup yields CDR1 MNHNS and CDR2 SASEGT. The CDR3 coding sequence is TGTACCAGCAGTGAGCGTTTATCTGGGGCCAACGTCCTGACTTTC. Protein: CTSSERLSGANVLTF.

This clonotype was seen only a few times. The J gene is TRBJ1-1, the V gene TRBV21-1. TRBV21-1 is annotated as a pseudogene. The CDR3 runs to 13 residues. Written as DNA, the CDR3 is TGTGCCAGCAGTCGGACGGGAACACTGAAGCTTTTCTTT. Translating gives CASSRTGTLKLFF.

This clonotype was seen only a few times. The rearrangement links TRBV5-1 to TRBJ2-1, with TRBD2 matching over 10 bases. V lost 2 bases, J lost 9 bases, and 8 bases stayed unmatched. The CDR3 has 15 amino acids. Germline lookup yields CDR1 SGHRS and CDR2 YFSETQ. The DNA for the CDR3 is TGCGCCAGCAGCTTAAATGCCGGACTAGCGGTTGAGCAGTTCTTC. This sequence encodes CASSLNAGLAVEQFF.

The table lists this clonotype with a few counts. The chain couples TRBV12-3 or TRBV12-4 to TRBJ1-2; no firm D call. The CDR3 has 14 amino acids. V lost 4 bases and J 4 bases, leaving 13 bases between the germline ends. In DNA form, the CDR3 reads TGTGCCAGCAGTTCGGGGAGACGGGGCTATGGCTACACCTTC. Translated, it gives CASSSGRRGYGYTF.

At least ten counts were recorded for this clonotype. The V call is TRBV28, the J call TRBJ2-3; 10 bases line up with TRBD2. The ends lost 6 bases at V and 6 bases at J; junction bases unmatched: 9. The germline V gene has CDR1 MDHEN and CDR2 SYDVKM. The CDR3 is 15 residues long. The chain's CDR3 is CASSPGTSEQDTQYF. DNA of the CDR3: TGTGCCAGCAGCCCCGGGACTAGCGAGCAGGATACGCAGTATTTT. Drawing the rest from reference TRBV28 and TRBJ2-3, the complete variable domain is DVKVTQSSRYLVKRTGEKVFLECVQDMDHENMFWYRQDPGLGLRLIYFSYDVKMKEKGDIPEGYSVSREKKERFSLILESASTNQTSMYLCASSPGTSEQDTQYFGPGTRLTVL.

This clonotype was counted many times. The J gene is TRBJ2-6, the V gene TRBV11-2; D gene uncertain. The CDR3 contains 19 residues. The V end lost 0 bases, the J end lost 2 bases, and 17 bases lay between the germline ends. Germline lookup yields CDR1 SGHAT and CDR2 FQNNGV. The CDR3: CASSLDLRLGVAGANVLTF. DNA for the CDR3: TGTGCCAGCAGCTTAGATTTGCGGCTCGGTGTGGCTGGGGCCAACGTCCTGACTTTC.

Remarks on this clonotype: A much larger clone lies a single base off, so this may be a read error. The chain combines TRBV18 with TRBJ2-5; D is ambiguous. Germline values: CDR1 KGHSH, CDR2 LQKENI. CDR3 size: 15 residues. CDR3 residues: CANSPLSENQETQYF. In nucleotides, the CDR3 is TGTGCCAACTCACCACTCTCCGAAAACCAAGAGACCCAGTACTTC.

The chain employs TRBV29-1 and TRBJ2-7; D is perhaps TRBD2 (6 bases). The CDR3 consists of 12 residues. CDR1 SQVTM and CDR2 ANQGSEA come from the germline V gene. V was trimmed by 7 bases and J by 0 bases, leaving 10 bases between them. The CDR3 sequence is CSARGTSYEQYF. The CDR3 coding sequence is TGCAGCGCCCGGGGGACCTCCTACGAGCAGTACTTC.

This clonotype has a count of ten or more. The chain combines TRBV11-2 with TRBJ1-1; D is unclear. CDR1 SGHAT and CDR2 FQNNGV come from the germline V gene. CDR3 length: 11 amino acids. V was shortened by 8 bases and J by 4 bases, with 8 bases between the two germline ends. CDR3 sequence: CASSVVTEAFF. CDR3 sequence (DNA): TGTGCCAGCTCCGTCGTCACTGAAGCTTTCTTT.

This chain uses TRBV11-2 with TRBJ2-7; 12 bases match TRBD2. The CDR3 consists of 14 residues. V trimming: 6 bases; J trimming: 6 bases; junction bases outside the gene matches: 6. Germline CDR1 reads SGHAT; CDR2 reads FQNNGV. The CDR3 nucleotides are TGTGCCAGCAGGGAACTAGCGGGAGGAATCGAGCAGTACTTC. Its protein product is CASRELAGGIEQYF.

This clonotype was detected many times. The chain recombines TRBV7-8 with TRBJ1-1; 10 bases map to TRBD1. Germline trimming cut 5 bases from V and 1 base from J; bases unmatched to any gene: 4. CDR3 length: 15 residues. The germline V gene has CDR1 SGHVS and CDR2 FQNEAQ. CDR3 nucleotides: TGTGCCAGCAGCCAGGGACAGGGGCCGAACACTGAAGCTTTCTTT. As protein: CASSQGQGPNTEAFF.

The genes are TRBV19 and TRBJ2-7; D is perhaps TRBD2 (5 bases). In germline, CDR1 is LNHDA, CDR2 SQIVND (reference sequence). The CDR3 has 15 residues. Trimming cost V 3 bases and J 2 bases, with 14 bases left between them. Here the CDR3 DNA reads TGTGCCAGTAGTATGGGCAGCGGCGATACCTACGAGCAGTACTTC. Translated, it gives CASSMGSGDTYEQYF. The full variable domain, in which reference TRBV19 and TRBJ2-7 provide the parts outside the CDR3, is DGGITQSPKYLFRKEGQNVTLSCEQNLNHDAMYWYRQDPGQGLRLIYYSQIVNDFQKGDIAEGYSVSREKKESFPLTVTSAQKNPTAFYLCASSMGSGDTYEQYFGPGTRLTVT.

This clonotype showed up many times. The chain uses TRBV6-5 and TRBJ1-2; possibly TRBD1 for D (6 bases). The CDR3 consists of 12 residues. Trimming removed 6 bases at V and 5 bases at J, with 10 bases between. Germline V lookup: CDR1 MNHEY, CDR2 SVGAGI. The CDR3, as DNA: TGTGCCAGCAGGGACAGTTTATATGGCTACACCTTC. It is translated as CASRDSLYGYTF.

Many counts were recorded for this clonotype. The V gene is TRBV6-1, the J gene TRBJ1-2; D might be TRBD1 (5 bases). CDR3 length: 15 amino acids. Germline assignment: CDR1 MNHNS and CDR2 SASEGT. V dropped 0 bases and J dropped 0 bases, with 8 bases sitting between them. This CDR3 reads CASSEAYRSNYGYTF. The CDR3 DNA is TGTGCCAGCAGTGAAGCTTACAGGTCTAACTATGGCTACACCTTC.

This clonotype was counted ten times or more. This rearrangement joins TRBV30 to TRBJ2-5; 7 bases line up with TRBD2. V lost 3 bases and J lost 4; bases outside the gene matches: 11. Germline V gene sequence: CDR1 GTSNPN, CDR2 SVGIG (reference sequence). The CDR3 is 15 residues long. The CDR3 protein is CAWSPSGLPSETQYF. CDR3 nucleotide sequence: TGTGCCTGGAGCCCTTCGGGACTACCGTCAGAGACCCAGTACTTC.

This clonotype occurred many times. The chain couples TRBV3-1 to TRBJ1-6, with 7 bases identical to TRBD1. Germline loops: CDR1 LGHDT, CDR2 YNNKEL (reference sequence). The V and J ends lost 2 bases and 9 bases, in that order; junction bases with no gene match: 4. The CDR3 has 14 amino acids. CDR3 DNA sequence: TGTGCCAGCAGCCAATTGGCAGGGGGTTCACCCCTCCACTTT. It is translated as CASSQLAGGSPLHF.

This clonotype was counted ten times or more. V and J are TRBV5-1 and TRBJ1-2; 10 bases agree with TRBD1. Trimming cost V 0 bases and J 7 bases; bases outside gene matches: 6. This CDR3 region has 15 residues. From germline, CDR1 is SGHRS and CDR2 YFSETQ. The CDR3 DNA is TGCGCCAGCAGCTTGGAAAAGGGACAGGGGTTTGGCTACACCTTC. Protein product: CASSLEKGQGFGYTF. Full variable domain (remainder filled in from reference TRBV5-1 and TRBJ1-2): KAGVTQTPRYLIKTRGQQVTLSCSPISGHRSVSWYQQTPGQGLQFLFEYFSETQRNKGNFPGRFSGRQFSNSRSEMNVSTLELGDSALYLCASSLEKGQGFGYTFGSGTRLTVV.

This clonotype was picked up a small number of times. The gene calls are TRBV27 and TRBJ2-7; 8 positions match TRBD1. J was trimmed by 3 bases and V by 11 bases; bases with no gene match: 12. Germline assignment: CDR1 MNHEY and CDR2 SMNVEV (reference sequence). The CDR3 extends over 14 amino acids. In nucleotides, the CDR3 is TGTGCCCACTTATTTTGGACAGGGATCTACGAGCAGTACTTC. It translates to CAHLFWTGIYEQYF.